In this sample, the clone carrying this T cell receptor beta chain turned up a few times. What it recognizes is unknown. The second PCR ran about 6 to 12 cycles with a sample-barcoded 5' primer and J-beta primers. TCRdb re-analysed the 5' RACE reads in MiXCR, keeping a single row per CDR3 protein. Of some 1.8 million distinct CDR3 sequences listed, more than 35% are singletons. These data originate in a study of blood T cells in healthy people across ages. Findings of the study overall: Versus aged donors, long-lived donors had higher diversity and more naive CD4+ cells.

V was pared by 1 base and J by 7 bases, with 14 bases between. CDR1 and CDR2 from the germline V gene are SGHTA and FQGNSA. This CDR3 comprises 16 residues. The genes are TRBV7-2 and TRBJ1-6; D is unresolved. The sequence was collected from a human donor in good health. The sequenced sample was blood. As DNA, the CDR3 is TGTGCCAGCAGCTTAGGACGGGGAATGGGAAATTCACCCCTCCACTTT. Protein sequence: CASSLGRGMGNSPLHF.